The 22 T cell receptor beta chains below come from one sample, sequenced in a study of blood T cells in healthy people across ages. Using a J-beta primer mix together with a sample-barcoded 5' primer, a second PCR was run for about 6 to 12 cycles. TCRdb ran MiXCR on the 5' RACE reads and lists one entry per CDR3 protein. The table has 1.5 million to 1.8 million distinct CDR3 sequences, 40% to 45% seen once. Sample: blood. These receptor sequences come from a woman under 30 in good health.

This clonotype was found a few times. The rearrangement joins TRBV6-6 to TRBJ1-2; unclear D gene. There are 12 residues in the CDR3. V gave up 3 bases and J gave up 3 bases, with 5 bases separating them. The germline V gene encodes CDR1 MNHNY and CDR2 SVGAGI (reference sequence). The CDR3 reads CASSYRHYGYTF. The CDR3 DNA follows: TGTGCCAGCAGTTATCGGCACTATGGCTACACCTTC.

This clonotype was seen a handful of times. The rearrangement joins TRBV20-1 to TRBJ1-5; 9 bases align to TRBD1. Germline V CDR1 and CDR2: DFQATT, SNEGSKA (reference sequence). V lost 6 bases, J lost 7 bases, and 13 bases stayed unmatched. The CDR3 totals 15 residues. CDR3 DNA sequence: TGCAGTGCCAGTATCGGGACAGGGTATCGACAGCCCCAGCATTTT. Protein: CSASIGTGYRQPQHF.

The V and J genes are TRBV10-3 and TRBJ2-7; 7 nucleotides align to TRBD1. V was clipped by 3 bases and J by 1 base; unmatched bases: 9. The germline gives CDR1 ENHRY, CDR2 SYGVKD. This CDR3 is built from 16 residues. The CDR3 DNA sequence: TGTGCCATCAGTGATACTGGTGTGACAGGGTCCTACGAGCAGTACTTC. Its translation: CAISDTGVTGSYEQYF.

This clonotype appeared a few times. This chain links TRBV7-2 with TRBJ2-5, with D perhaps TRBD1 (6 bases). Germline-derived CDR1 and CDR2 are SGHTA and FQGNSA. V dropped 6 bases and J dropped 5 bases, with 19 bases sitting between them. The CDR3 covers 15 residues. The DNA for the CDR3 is TGTGCCAGCAGTCCCAGACAGGTCTTCTCGGAGACCCAGTACTTC. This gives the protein CASSPRQVFSETQYF. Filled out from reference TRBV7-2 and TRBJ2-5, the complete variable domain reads GAGVSQSPSNKVTEKGKDVELRCDPISGHTALYWYRQSLGQGLEFLIYFQGNSAPDKSGLPSDRFSAERTGGSVSTLTIQRTQQEDSAVYLCASSPRQVFSETQYFGPGTRLLVL.

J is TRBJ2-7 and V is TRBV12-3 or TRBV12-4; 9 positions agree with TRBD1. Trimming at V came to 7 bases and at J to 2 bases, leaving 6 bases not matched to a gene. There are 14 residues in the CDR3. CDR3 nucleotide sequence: TGTGCCAGCAACCCGGGACAGGGAACCTACGAGCAGTACTTC. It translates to CASNPGQGTYEQYF.

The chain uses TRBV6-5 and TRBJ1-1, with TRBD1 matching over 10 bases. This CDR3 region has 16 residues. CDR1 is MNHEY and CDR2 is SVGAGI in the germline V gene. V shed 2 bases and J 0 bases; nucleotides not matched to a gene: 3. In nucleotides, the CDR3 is TGTGCCAGCAGTTACGGGACAGGGGTAATGAACACTGAAGCTTTCTTT. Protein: CASSYGTGVMNTEAFF.

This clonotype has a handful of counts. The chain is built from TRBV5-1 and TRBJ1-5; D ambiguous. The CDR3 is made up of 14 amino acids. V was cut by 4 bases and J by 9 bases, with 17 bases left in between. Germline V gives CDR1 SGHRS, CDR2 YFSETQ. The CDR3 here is CASSPSSNSRPQHF. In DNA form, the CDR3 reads TGCGCCAGCAGCCCCAGTTCCAACTCGCGGCCCCAGCATTTT.

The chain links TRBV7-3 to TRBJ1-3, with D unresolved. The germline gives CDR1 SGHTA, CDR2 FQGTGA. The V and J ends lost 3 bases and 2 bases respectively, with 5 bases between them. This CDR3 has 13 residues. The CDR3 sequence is CASSFDAGNTIYF. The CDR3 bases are TGTGCCAGCAGCTTTGACGCTGGAAACACCATATATTTT. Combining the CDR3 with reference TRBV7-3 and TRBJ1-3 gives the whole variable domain GAGVSQTPSNKVTEKGKYVELRCDPISGHTALYWYRQSLGQGPEFLIYFQGTGAADDSGLPNDRFFAVRPEGSVSTLKIQRTERGDSAVYLCASSFDAGNTIYFGEGSWLTVV.

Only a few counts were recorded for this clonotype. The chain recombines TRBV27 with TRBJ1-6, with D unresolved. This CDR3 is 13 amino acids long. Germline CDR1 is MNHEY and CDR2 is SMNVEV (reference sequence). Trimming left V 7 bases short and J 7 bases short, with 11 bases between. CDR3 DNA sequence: TGTGCCAGCACCTACCGATACAATTCACCCCTCCACTTT. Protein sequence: CASTYRYNSPLHF.

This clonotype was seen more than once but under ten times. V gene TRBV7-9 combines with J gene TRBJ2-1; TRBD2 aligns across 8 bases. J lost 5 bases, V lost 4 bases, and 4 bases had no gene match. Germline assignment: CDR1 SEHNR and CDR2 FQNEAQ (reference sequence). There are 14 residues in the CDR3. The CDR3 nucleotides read TGTGCCAGCAGCTCCGAAGCGGGGGACAATGAGCAGTTCTTC. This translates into CASSSEAGDNEQFF.

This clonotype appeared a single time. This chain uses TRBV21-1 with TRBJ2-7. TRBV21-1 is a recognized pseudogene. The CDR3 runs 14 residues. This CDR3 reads CASSNRARMNEQYF. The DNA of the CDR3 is TGTGCCAGCAGCAATAGGGCTAGAATGAATGAGCAGTACTTC.

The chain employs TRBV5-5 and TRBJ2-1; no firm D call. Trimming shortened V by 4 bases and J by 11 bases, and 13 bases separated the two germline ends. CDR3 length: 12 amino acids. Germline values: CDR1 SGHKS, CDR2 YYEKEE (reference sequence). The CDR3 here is CASSPGGQQQFF. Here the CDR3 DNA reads TGTGCCAGCAGCCCCGGTGGGCAGCAGCAGTTCTTC.

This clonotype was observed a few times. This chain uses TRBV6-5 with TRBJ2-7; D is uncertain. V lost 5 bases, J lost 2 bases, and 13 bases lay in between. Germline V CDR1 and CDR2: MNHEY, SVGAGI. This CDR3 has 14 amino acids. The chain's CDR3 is CASSDQPETYEQYF. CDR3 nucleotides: TGTGCCAGCAGTGACCAGCCAGAGACCTACGAGCAGTACTTC.

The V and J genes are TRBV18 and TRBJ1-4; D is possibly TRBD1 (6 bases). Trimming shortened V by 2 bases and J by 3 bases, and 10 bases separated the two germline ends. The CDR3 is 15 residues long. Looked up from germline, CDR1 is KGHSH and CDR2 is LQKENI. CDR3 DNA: TGTGCCAGCTCACCAAATACAGGGCCTAATGAAAAACTGTTTTTT. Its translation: CASSPNTGPNEKLFF.

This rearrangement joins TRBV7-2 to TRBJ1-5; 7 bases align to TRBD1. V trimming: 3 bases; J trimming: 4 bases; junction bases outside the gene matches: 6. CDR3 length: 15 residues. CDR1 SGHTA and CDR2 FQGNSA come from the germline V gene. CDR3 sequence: CASSFRTGRNQPQHF. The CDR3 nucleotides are TGTGCCAGCAGCTTTAGGACAGGACGTAATCAGCCCCAGCATTTT.

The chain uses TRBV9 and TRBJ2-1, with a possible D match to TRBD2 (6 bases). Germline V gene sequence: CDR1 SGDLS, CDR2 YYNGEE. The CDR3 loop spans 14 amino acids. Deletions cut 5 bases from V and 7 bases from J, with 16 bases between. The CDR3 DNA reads TGTGCCAGCAGATCAAGGGAGGAGAAAAATGAGCAGTTCTTC. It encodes CASRSREEKNEQFF. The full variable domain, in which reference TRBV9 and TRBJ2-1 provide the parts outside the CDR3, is DSGVTQTPKHLITATGQRVTLRCSPRSGDLSVYWYQQSLDQGLQFLIQYYNGEERAKGNILERFSAQQFPDLHSELNLSSLELGDSALYFCASRSREEKNEQFFGPGTRLTVL.

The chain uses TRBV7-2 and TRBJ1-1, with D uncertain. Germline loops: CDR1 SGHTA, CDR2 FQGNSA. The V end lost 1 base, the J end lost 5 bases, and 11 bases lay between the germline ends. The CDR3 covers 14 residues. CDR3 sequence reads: CASSLGMTRTEAFF. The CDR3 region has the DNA TGTGCCAGCAGCTTAGGCATGACGAGAACTGAAGCTTTCTTT.

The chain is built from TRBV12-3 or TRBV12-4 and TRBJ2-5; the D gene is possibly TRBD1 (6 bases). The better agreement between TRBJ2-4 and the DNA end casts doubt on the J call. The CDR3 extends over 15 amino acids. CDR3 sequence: CASSPQGTLENIQYF. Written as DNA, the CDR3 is TGTGCCAGCAGTCCTCAGGGGACCCTGGAGAACATTCAGTACTTC.

The CDR3 region has the DNA TGCGCCAGCAGCCACGGGACTAGCGGGAGTTATGTGCAGTTCTTC. Translation: CASSHGTSGSYVQFF. This chain links TRBV4-3 with TRBJ2-1; TRBD2 matches at 14 bases. The length of the CDR3 is 15 residues. Trimming cost V 3 bases and J 12 bases; bases outside gene matches: 7. Germline loops: CDR1 LGHNA, CDR2 YSLEER.

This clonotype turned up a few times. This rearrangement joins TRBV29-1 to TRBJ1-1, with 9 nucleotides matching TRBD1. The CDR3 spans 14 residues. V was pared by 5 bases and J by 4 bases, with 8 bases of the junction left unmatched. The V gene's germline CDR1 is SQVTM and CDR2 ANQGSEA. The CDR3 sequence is CSVRRTGEGTEAFF. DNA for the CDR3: TGCAGCGTTCGTAGGACAGGGGAAGGCACTGAAGCTTTCTTT.

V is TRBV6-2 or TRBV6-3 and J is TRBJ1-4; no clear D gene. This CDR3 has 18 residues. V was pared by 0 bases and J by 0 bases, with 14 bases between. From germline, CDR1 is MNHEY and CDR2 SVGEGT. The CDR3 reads CASSYSGRTGTTNEKLFF. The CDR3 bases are TGTGCCAGCAGTTACTCCGGCAGGACGGGGACAACTAATGAAAAACTGTTTTTT.

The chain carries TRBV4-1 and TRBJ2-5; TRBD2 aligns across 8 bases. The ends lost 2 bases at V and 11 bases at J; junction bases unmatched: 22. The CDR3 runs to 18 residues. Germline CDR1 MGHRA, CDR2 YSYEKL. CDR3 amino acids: CASSQKSIRDRASGQQYF. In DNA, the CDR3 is TGCGCCAGCAGCCAAAAGTCGATCCGGGACCGAGCTAGCGGGCAGCAGTACTTC.